One and the same sample provided the 28 T cell receptor beta chains below, sequenced in a study of immune evolution from preneoplasia to lung adenocarcinoma. TCRdb's copy holds only in-frame clones and misses some; the assay was immunoSEQ multiplex PCR. This sample has several thousand clones, with about 73% found just once. Sequenced: FFPE lung adenocarcinoma in situ tissue. These receptors came from a person aged 55-80 years with lung adenocarcinoma.

This chain links TRBV14 with TRBJ2-5; no clear D gene. CDR3 length equals 15 residues. V lost 3 bases to trimming and J lost 6 bases, with 17 bases between them. CDR1 SGHDN and CDR2 FVKESK come from the germline V gene. The CDR3 nucleotides are TGTGCCAGCAGCCACCAATCGCCAGGCGGCAAGACCCAGTACTTC. The encoded protein is CASSHQSPGGKTQYF.

The rearrangement links TRBV7-3 to TRBJ1-2, with 9 positions matching TRBD1. Unmatched junction bases numbered 11, after V lost 0 bases and J lost 6 bases. Per the germline V gene, CDR1 is SGHTA and CDR2 is FQGTGA. The CDR3 spans 17 residues. The CDR3 spells CASSLTPAGQGGDGYTF. In DNA form, the CDR3 reads TGTGCCAGCAGCTTAACCCCCGCGGGACAGGGAGGCGATGGCTACACCTTC.

This chain uses TRBV7-2 with TRBJ2-1; 7 nucleotides align to TRBD1. From germline, CDR1 is SGHTA and CDR2 FQGNSA. The trim removed 9 bases at V and 4 bases at J, leaving 9 bases unmatched. The CDR3 covers 14 residues. The CDR3 nucleotides read TGTGCCAGTACCCGAGGGGGACAGTACAATGAGCAGTTCTTC. Encoded protein: CASTRGGQYNEQFF. The whole variable domain, remainder taken from reference TRBV7-2 and TRBJ2-1, is GAGVSQSPSNKVTEKGKDVELRCDPISGHTALYWYRQSLGQGLEFLIYFQGNSAPDKSGLPSDRFSAERTGGSVSTLTIQRTQQEDSAVYLCASTRGGQYNEQFFGPGTRLTVL.

The CDR3 spells CASSPTGRLLYEQYF. The CDR3, as DNA: TGTGCCAGCAGCCCGACCGGGAGACTCTTATACGAGCAGTACTTC. The chain is built from TRBV7-9 and TRBJ2-7, with D possibly TRBD2 on 6 matching bases. Trimming shortened V by 5 bases and J by 4 bases, and 18 bases separated the two germline ends. Germline V gene sequence: CDR1 SEHNR, CDR2 FQNEAQ (reference sequence). CDR3 length: 15 residues.

The CDR3 nucleotides read TGTGCCAGCAGCTTGAAAGAGACCCAGTACTTC. It specifies CASSLKETQYF. The chain combines TRBV5-6 with TRBJ2-5; D gene uncertain. Germline V gives CDR1 SGHDT, CDR2 YYEEEE. This CDR3 has 11 residues. V gave up 1 base and J gave up 3 bases, with 1 base separating them.

The chain uses TRBV28 and TRBJ2-1, with D perhaps matching TRBD1 (6 bases). Germline V gives CDR1 MDHEN, CDR2 SYDVKM. The CDR3 length is 14 residues. Trimming removed 5 bases at V and 4 bases at J, with 12 bases between. The DNA for the CDR3 is TGTGCCAGCAGTGCAGGGGCTTCTTACAATGAGCAGTTCTTC. Its translation: CASSAGASYNEQFF.

In DNA form, the CDR3 reads TGTGCCAGCAGGAAGGACGGACCCTACGAGCAGTACTTC. Translated: CASRKDGPYEQYF. J is TRBJ2-7 and V is TRBV7-9; D is uncertain. There are 13 residues in the CDR3. Trimming stripped 6 bases from V and 2 bases from J, with 11 bases between. Germline V gene data show CDR1 as SEHNR and CDR2 as FQNEAQ (reference sequence).

This clone is labeled as large. The J gene is TRBJ1-3, the V gene TRBV4-2; tentatively, D is TRBD1 (6 bases). The CDR3 loop spans 15 amino acids. Trimming pared 3 bases from V and 0 bases from J, leaving 9 bases between. The germline CDR1 and CDR2 sequences are LGHNA and YNFKEQ. The CDR3 sequence: CASSQKTGSGNTIYF. CDR3 DNA sequence: TGTGCCAGCAGCCAGAAGACAGGCTCTGGAAACACCATATATTTT.

The chain links TRBV5-4 to TRBJ1-1; no clear D. The CDR3 extends over 13 amino acids. V was shortened by 0 bases and J by 2 bases, with 5 bases between the two germline ends. CDR1 SGHNT and CDR2 YYREEE come from the germline V gene (reference sequence). CDR3 residues: CASSLEENTEAFF. The CDR3 DNA reads as TGTGCCAGCAGCTTGGAGGAAAACACTGAAGCTTTCTTT.

This chain joins TRBV29-1 and TRBJ1-2; TRBD1 might be the D (5 bases). Trimming took 7 bases from V and 6 from J, leaving 12 bases between them. This CDR3 is built from 11 residues. Germline CDR1 SQVTM, CDR2 ANQGSEA. The CDR3 is CSGSGGDGYTF. The CDR3 coding sequence is TGCAGCGGATCGGGGGGGGATGGCTACACCTTC.

The V and J genes are TRBV4-1 and TRBJ1-2; D might be TRBD1 (5 bases). Between the trimmed V and J ends, which lost 0 bases and 6 bases, there was a span of 20 bases. The CDR3 totals 17 residues. The germline V gene encodes CDR1 MGHRA and CDR2 YSYEKL. CDR3 DNA: TGCGCCAGCAGCCAAGAATCCGGAGTTAGGGGAAGCGATGGCTACACCTTC. Its translation is CASSQESGVRGSDGYTF.

The rearrangement joins TRBV7-2 to TRBJ2-5; D may be TRBD1 (5 bases). Trimming pared 2 bases from V and 1 base from J, leaving 14 bases between. This CDR3 comprises 16 residues. Looked up from germline, CDR1 is SGHTA and CDR2 is FQGNSA. CDR3: CASSLIQTATQETQYF. The CDR3 coding sequence is TGTGCCAGCAGCTTAATTCAGACAGCGACCCAAGAGACCCAGTACTTC.

V is TRBV19 and J is TRBJ2-2; 11 bases line up with TRBD1. The CDR3 runs 17 residues. V lost 5 bases to trimming and J lost 7 bases; unmatched junction nucleotides: 12. Per the germline V gene, CDR1 is LNHDA and CDR2 is SQIVND (reference sequence). The CDR3 DNA is TGTGCCAGTAGTGTATGGACAGGGGGCCTTGGGGACGGGGAGCTGTTTTTT. Protein: CASSVWTGGLGDGELFF.

The rearrangement uses TRBV4-2 and TRBJ1-1, with D possibly being TRBD1 (5 bases). Germline CDR1 and CDR2: LGHNA and YNFKEQ. This CDR3 is built from 16 residues. V lost 5 bases to trimming and J lost 3 bases, with 19 bases between them. CDR3 nucleotides: TGTGCCAGCAGCTTAACCCCGGAGGGGTACGACACTGAAGCTTTCTTT. Translation gives CASSLTPEGYDTEAFF.

The chain employs TRBV7-2 and TRBJ2-5; D is perhaps TRBD2 (6 bases). The germline V and J ends were trimmed by 3 bases and 5 bases, with 16 bases remaining between them. CDR1 is SGHTA and CDR2 is FQGNSA in the germline V gene. CDR3 length equals 15 residues. The CDR3 here is CASSFTGVPGETQYF. CDR3 DNA sequence: TGTGCCAGCAGCTTCACGGGGGTCCCCGGGGAGACCCAGTACTTC.

CDR3 DNA sequence: TGCGCCAGCAGCATTACCGGGACAGGGCTGAACACCGGGGAGCTGTTTTTT. As protein: CASSITGTGLNTGELFF. V gene TRBV5-1 combines with J gene TRBJ2-2, with TRBD1 identical over 9 bases. Germline CDR1 and CDR2: SGHRS and YFSETQ. CDR3 size: 17 residues. The V and J ends lost 4 bases and 1 base, in that order; junction bases with no gene match: 8.

The genes are TRBV30 and TRBJ1-4, with D possibly being TRBD1 (5 bases). The CDR3 spans 15 residues. The germline V gene encodes CDR1 GTSNPN and CDR2 SVGIG (reference sequence). The V end lost 1 base, the J end lost 8 bases, and 17 bases lay between the germline ends. The CDR3 is CAWSGRGGVREKLFF. The CDR3 bases are TGTGCCTGGAGTGGTAGGGGAGGAGTGCGAGAAAAACTGTTTTTT.

This clone was seen more than once but under ten times. CDR3 DNA sequence: TGTGCCAGCTCACCCCGTACTCGGGATGGGAGGGACGTCGCTAGCACAGATACGCAGTATTTT. Translation gives CASSPRTRDGRDVASTDTQYF. The V and J genes are TRBV18 and TRBJ2-3, with TRBD2 identical over 7 bases. Looked up from germline, CDR1 is KGHSH and CDR2 is LQKENI. The CDR3 spans 21 residues. V lost 3 bases to trimming and J lost 0 bases; unmatched junction nucleotides: 21.

The chain couples TRBV9 to TRBJ2-2, with a possible D match to TRBD1 (7 bases). V dropped 4 bases and J dropped 0 bases, with 16 bases sitting between them. Per the germline V gene, CDR1 is SGDLS and CDR2 is YYNGEE. The CDR3 contains 17 residues. The CDR3 DNA follows: TGTGCCAGCAGCCGAGGCGGAGGGACAGCGAACACCGGGGAGCTGTTTTTT. It encodes CASSRGGGTANTGELFF.

This chain connects TRBV28 to TRBJ1-6; unclear D gene. This CDR3 has 14 residues. V was clipped by 5 bases and J by 6 bases, with 11 bases between them. Germline CDR1 is MDHEN and CDR2 is SYDVKM. The CDR3 DNA sequence: TGTGCCAGCAGTGAGGGCAGTCGTAATTCACCCCTCCACTTT. Its translation is CASSEGSRNSPLHF.

V usage is TRBV11-2 and J usage is TRBJ1-4; 10 bases match TRBD1. The CDR3 runs 14 residues. Trimming removed 6 bases from V and 10 bases from J; junction bases left unmatched: 8. From germline, CDR1 is SGHAT and CDR2 FQNNGV. The CDR3 nucleotides read TGTGCCAGCAGTCACGGGACAGGGGAAGGAAAACTGTTTTTT. Translated: CASSHGTGEGKLFF. The full variable domain, in which reference TRBV11-2 and TRBJ1-4 provide the parts outside the CDR3, is EAGVAQSPRYKIIEKRQSVAFWCNPISGHATLYWYQQILGQGPKLLIQFQNNGVVDDSQLPKDRFSAERLKGVDSTLKIQPAKLEDSAVYLCASSHGTGEGKLFFGSGTQLSVL.

Relative to its sample, this clone is large. The chain couples TRBV5-4 to TRBJ2-3; D not resolved. Germline CDR1 reads SGHNT; CDR2 reads YYREEE (reference sequence). V lost 0 bases to trimming and J lost 2 bases, with 1 base between them. This CDR3 spans 12 amino acids. The CDR3 is CASSLDTDTQYF. The CDR3 region has the DNA TGTGCCAGCAGCTTGGACACAGATACGCAGTATTTT. The whole variable domain, filled in from reference TRBV5-4 and TRBJ2-3, reads ETGVTQSPTHLIKTRGQQVTLRCSSQSGHNTVSWYQQALGQGPQFIFQYYREEENGRGNFPPRFSGLQFPNYSSELNVNALELDDSALYLCASSLDTDTQYFGPGTRLTVL.

V is TRBV5-6 and J is TRBJ2-2; 7 positions agree with TRBD1. CDR1 SGHDT and CDR2 YYEEEE come from the germline V gene. With 4 bases clipped from V and 4 bases from J, the junction kept 7 bases outside the gene matches. CDR3 length equals 15 residues. CDR3 loop: CASSATDRATGELFF. Here the CDR3 DNA reads TGTGCCAGCAGCGCTACCGACAGGGCCACCGGGGAGCTGTTTTTT.

J is TRBJ1-2 and V is TRBV6-1; D is unclear. The CDR3 contains 12 residues. Trimming stripped 2 bases from V and 5 bases from J, with 6 bases between. Germline loops: CDR1 MNHNS, CDR2 SASEGT. CDR3 sequence (DNA): TGTGCCAGCAGTGAACAGTGGTATGGCTACACCTTC. It encodes CASSEQWYGYTF.

The V gene is TRBV9, the J gene TRBJ2-7; a possible D gene is TRBD1 (5 bases). Germline V gives CDR1 SGDLS, CDR2 YYNGEE. V dropped 0 bases and J dropped 7 bases, with 14 bases sitting between them. The CDR3 sequence is 14 residues long. As DNA, the CDR3 is TGTGCCAGCAGCGTAGGCCCCCCAGGGTGGGAGCAGTACTTC. The encoded protein is CASSVGPPGWEQYF.

This chain links TRBV7-2 with TRBJ1-1; D unclear. V dropped 3 bases and J dropped 2 bases, with 13 bases sitting between them. The CDR3 totals 15 residues. Germline V CDR1 and CDR2: SGHTA, FQGNSA. CDR3 protein: CASSFTPDSNTEAFF. The CDR3 region has the DNA TGTGCCAGCAGCTTTACCCCCGACTCCAACACTGAAGCTTTCTTT.

V is TRBV27 and J is TRBJ2-3, with 8 bases fitting TRBD2. Per germline, CDR1 MNHEY and CDR2 SMNVEV (reference sequence). The CDR3 sequence is 18 residues long. The trim removed 0 bases at V and 1 base at J, leaving 9 bases unmatched. The CDR3 protein is CASSLSPIGRGGTDTQYF. The CDR3, as DNA: TGTGCCAGCAGTTTATCCCCCATCGGGCGGGGGGGCACAGATACGCAGTATTTT.

Only one count was recorded for this clone. CDR3 sequence: CASSQVRLDRPNEKLFF. The CDR3, as DNA: TGCGCCAGCAGCCAAGTAAGGCTGGACAGGCCAAATGAAAAACTGTTTTTT. The chain couples TRBV4-1 to TRBJ1-4; 7 bases line up with TRBD1. The J segment lost 5 bases and the V segment lost 1 base, leaving 10 bases of the junction unmatched. CDR3 length: 17 residues. Germline CDR1 reads MGHRA; CDR2 reads YSYEKL.